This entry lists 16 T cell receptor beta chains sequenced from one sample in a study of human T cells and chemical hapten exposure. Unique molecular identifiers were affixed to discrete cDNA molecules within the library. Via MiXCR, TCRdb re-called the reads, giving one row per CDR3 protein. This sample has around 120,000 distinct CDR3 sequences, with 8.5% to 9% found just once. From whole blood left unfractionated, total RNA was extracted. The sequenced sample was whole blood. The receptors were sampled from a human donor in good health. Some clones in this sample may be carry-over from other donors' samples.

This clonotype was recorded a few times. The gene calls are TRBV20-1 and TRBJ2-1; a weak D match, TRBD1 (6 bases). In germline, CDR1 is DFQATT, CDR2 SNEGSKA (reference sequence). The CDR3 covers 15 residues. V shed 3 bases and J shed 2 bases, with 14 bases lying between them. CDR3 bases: TGCAGTGCTAGTGGGGGCCGCGGTACCTACAATGAGCAGTTCTTC. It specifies CSASGGRGTYNEQFF.

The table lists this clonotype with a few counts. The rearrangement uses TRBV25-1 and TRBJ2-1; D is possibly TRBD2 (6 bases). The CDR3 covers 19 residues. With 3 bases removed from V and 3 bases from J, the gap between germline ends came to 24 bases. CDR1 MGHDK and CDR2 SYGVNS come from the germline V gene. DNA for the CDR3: TGTGCCAGCAGTGACCGTACCACAACTAGCACGGCTGGCTACAATGAGCAGTTCTTC. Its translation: CASSDRTTTSTAGYNEQFF.

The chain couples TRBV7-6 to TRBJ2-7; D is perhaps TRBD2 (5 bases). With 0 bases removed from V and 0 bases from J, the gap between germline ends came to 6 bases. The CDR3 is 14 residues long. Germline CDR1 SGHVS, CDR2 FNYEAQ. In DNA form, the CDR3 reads TGTGCCAGCAGCTTAGCCGCGGGCTCCTACGAGCAGTACTTC. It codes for CASSLAAGSYEQYF.

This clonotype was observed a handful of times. This CDR3 is CASSQLFSEETQYF. DNA for the CDR3: TGTGCCAGCAGCCAATTGTTCAGCGAAGAGACCCAGTACTTC. This chain connects TRBV14 to TRBJ2-5; no firm D call. CDR1 is SGHDN, CDR2 FVKESK, per germline. The CDR3 is 14 residues long. The V end lost 2 bases, the J end lost 3 bases, and 10 bases lay between the germline ends.

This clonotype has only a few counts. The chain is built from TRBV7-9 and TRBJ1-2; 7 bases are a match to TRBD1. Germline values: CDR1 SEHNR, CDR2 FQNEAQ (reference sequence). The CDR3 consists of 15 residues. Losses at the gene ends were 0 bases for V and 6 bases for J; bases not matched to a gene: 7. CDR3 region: CASSLAGTALDGYTF. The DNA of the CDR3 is TGTGCCAGCAGCTTAGCGGGGACAGCGCTCGATGGCTACACCTTC.

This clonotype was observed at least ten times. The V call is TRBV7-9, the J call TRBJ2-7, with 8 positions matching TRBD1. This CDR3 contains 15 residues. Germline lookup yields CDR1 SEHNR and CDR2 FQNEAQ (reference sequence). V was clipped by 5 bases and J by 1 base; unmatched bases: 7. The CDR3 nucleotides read TGTGCCAGCAGCCCGCCCGGGACAGGATCCTACGAGCAGTACTTC. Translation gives CASSPPGTGSYEQYF.

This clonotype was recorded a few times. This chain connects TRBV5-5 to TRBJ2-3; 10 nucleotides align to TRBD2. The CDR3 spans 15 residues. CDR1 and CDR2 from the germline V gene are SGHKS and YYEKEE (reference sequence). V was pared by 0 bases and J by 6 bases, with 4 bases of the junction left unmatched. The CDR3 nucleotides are TGTGCCAGCAGCTTGGTAGCGGGGGGTGAGGATACGCAGTATTTT. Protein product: CASSLVAGGEDTQYF.

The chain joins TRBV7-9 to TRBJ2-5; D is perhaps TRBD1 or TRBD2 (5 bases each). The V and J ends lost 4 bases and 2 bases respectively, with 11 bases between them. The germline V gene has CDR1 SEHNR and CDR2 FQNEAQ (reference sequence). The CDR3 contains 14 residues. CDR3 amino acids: CASSSGREQETQYF. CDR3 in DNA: TGTGCCAGCAGCTCCGGCAGGGAGCAAGAGACCCAGTACTTC.

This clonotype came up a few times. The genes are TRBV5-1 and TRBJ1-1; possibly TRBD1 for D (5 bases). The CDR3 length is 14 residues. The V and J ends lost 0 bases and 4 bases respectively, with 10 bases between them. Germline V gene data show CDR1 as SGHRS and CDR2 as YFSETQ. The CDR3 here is CASSLVGGGTEAFF. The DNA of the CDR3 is TGCGCCAGCAGCTTGGTGGGGGGAGGCACTGAAGCTTTCTTT.

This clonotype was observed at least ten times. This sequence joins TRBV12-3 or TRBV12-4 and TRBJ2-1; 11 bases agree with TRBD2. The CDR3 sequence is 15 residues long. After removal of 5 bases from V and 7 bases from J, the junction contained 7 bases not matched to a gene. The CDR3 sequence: CASSPTTSGRNEQFF. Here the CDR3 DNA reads TGTGCCAGCAGTCCGACCACTAGCGGGAGAAATGAGCAGTTCTTC.

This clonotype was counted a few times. CDR3 coding DNA: TGCAGTGCTAAGGGACAGCACGCTGGGGCCAACGTCCTGACTTTC. This codes for CSAKGQHAGANVLTF. The chain links TRBV20-1 to TRBJ2-6, with 7 bases fitting TRBD1. The CDR3 has 15 amino acids. CDR1 DFQATT and CDR2 SNEGSKA come from the germline V gene (reference sequence). The J segment lost 2 bases and the V segment lost 4 bases, leaving 5 bases of the junction unmatched.

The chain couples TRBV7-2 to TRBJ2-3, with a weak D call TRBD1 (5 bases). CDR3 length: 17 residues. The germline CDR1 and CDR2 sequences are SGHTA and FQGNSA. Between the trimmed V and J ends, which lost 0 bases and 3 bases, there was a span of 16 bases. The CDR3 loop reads CASSLAPGKSRTDTQYF. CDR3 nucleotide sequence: TGTGCCAGCAGCTTAGCCCCAGGGAAGTCTAGGACAGATACGCAGTATTTT.

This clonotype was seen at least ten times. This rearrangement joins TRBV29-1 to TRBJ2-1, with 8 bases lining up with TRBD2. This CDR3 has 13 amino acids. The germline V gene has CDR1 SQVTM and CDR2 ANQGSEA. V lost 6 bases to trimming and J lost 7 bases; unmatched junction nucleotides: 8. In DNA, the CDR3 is TGCAGCGTGCGGGAGGCTTTAACTAATGAGCAGTTCTTC. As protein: CSVREALTNEQFF.

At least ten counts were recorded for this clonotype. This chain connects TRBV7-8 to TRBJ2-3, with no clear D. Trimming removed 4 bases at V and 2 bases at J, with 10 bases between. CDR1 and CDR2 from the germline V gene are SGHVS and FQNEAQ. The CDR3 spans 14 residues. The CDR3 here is CASSSGGYTDTQYF. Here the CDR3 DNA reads TGTGCCAGCAGCTCAGGTGGTTACACAGATACGCAGTATTTT. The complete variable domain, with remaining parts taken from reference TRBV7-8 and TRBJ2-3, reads GAGVSQSPRYKVAKRGQDVALRCDPISGHVSLFWYQQALGQGPEFLTYFQNEAQLDKSGLPSDRFFAERPEGSVSTLKIQRTQQEDSAVYLCASSSGGYTDTQYFGPGTRLTVL.

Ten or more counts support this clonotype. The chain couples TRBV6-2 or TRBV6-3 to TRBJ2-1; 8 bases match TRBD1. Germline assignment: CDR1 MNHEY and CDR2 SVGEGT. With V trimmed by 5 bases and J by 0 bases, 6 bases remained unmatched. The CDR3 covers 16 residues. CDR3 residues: CASSTWTGSSYNEQFF. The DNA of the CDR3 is TGTGCCAGCAGTACTTGGACAGGGAGCTCCTACAATGAGCAGTTCTTC.

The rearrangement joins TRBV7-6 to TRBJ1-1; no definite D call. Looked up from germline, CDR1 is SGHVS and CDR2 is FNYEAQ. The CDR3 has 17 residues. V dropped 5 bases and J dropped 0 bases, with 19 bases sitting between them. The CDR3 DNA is TGTGCCAGCAGCGCCCCGGCTGGGGAGGGAATGAACACTGAAGCTTTCTTT. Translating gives CASSAPAGEGMNTEAFF.